This TCR beta chain is drawn from a study of CD8 T cells in Susac syndrome. Blood CD8+ and CD4+ T cells underwent high-throughput TCR beta sequencing. Controls matched for age and sex were healthy donors. TEMRA cells were FACS-enriched, and CD8+ and CD4+ T cells were isolated negatively. In this sample, this clonotype turned up once. V was clipped by 4 bases and J by 5 bases; unmatched bases: 7. The CDR3 length is 14 residues. Random hexamers were used to reverse transcribe an amount of about 0.45 to 1 ug RNA. Amplification of the TCR beta CDR3 was carried out by immunoSEQ multiplex PCR, which spanned a total of 54 Vbeta and 13 Jbeta segments. TCRdb passed the immunoSEQ multiplex PCR reads through MiXCR, listing each CDR3 protein once. Of approximately 140,000 distinct CDR3 sequences listed, roughly 94% are singletons.

The TCR originated in a human donor in good health. The sequencing sample was made of CD8+ T cells from PBMCs. The chain uses TRBV23-1 and TRBJ1-1; 7 bases agree with TRBD1. TRBV23-1 is identified as an open reading frame with a role that is uncertain. This chain's CDR3 is CASSPRQGKTEAFF. The CDR3 DNA is TGCGCCAGCAGTCCTAGACAGGGTAAGACTGAAGCTTTCTTT.